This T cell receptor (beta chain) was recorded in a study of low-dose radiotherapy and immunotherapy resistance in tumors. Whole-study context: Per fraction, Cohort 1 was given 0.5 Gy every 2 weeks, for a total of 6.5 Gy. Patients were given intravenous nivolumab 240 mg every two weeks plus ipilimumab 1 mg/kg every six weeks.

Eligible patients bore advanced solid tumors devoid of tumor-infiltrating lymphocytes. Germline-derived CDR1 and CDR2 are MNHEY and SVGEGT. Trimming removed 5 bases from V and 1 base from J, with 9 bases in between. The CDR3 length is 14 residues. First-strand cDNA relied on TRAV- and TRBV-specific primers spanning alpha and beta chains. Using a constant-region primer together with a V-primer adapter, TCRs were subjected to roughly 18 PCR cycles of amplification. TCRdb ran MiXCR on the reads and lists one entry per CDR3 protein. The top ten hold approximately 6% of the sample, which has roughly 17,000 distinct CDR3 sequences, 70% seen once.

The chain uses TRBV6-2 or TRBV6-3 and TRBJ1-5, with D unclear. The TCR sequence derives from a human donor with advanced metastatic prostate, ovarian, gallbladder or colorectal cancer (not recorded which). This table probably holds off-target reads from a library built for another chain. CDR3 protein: CASSENMSNQPQHF. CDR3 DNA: TGTGCCAGCAGTGAAAACATGAGCAATCAGCCCCAGCATTTT.